A single sample is the source of the 23 T cell receptor beta chains below, sequenced in a study of T cells in Graves' hyperthyroidism and ophthalmopathy. TCR beta CDR3 region amplification was performed from RNA transcripts. The study used the HTBI primer set for a first-round RT-PCR of the TCR CDR3. TCRdb independently ran MiXCR on the multiplex PCR reads; one entry per CDR3 protein. Here the sample spans over 300,000 distinct CDR3 sequences, about 15% being singletons. The sample was blood. The receptors shown here come from a woman between 55 and 75 years old with Graves' hyperthyroidism.

At least ten counts were recorded for this clonotype. J is TRBJ2-3 and V is TRBV11-3, with 12 bases lining up with TRBD2. V was clipped by 2 bases and J by 4 bases; unmatched bases: 4. This CDR3 comprises 16 residues. The germline gives CDR1 SGHNT, CDR2 YENEEA. CDR3 sequence (DNA): TGTGCCAGCAGCTTACCGACTAGCGGGAGTTCAGATACGCAGTATTTT. Protein product: CASSLPTSGSSDTQYF.

Ten or more counts support this clonotype. V gene TRBV2 combines with J gene TRBJ2-1; tentatively, D is TRBD2 (5 bases). Trimming shortened V by 6 bases and J by 5 bases, and 11 bases separated the two germline ends. Germline loops: CDR1 SNHLY, CDR2 FYNNEI. CDR3 length: 13 residues. The CDR3 here is CASSEERDNEQFF. The DNA of the CDR3 is TGTGCCAGCAGCGAGGAGAGGGACAATGAGCAGTTCTTC. The whole variable domain, remainder taken from reference TRBV2 and TRBJ2-1, is EPEVTQTPSHQVTQMGQEVILRCVPISNHLYFYWYRQILGQKVEFLVSFYNNEISEKSEIFDDQFSVERPDGSNFTLKIRSTKLEDSAMYFCASSEERDNEQFFGPGTRLTVL.

This clonotype has ten or more counts. V is TRBV6-1 and J is TRBJ2-2, with 10 nucleotides matching TRBD1. The CDR3 consists of 16 residues. V shed 6 bases, J shed 5 bases, and the junction held 9 bases outside the gene matches. Germline loops: CDR1 MNHNS, CDR2 SASEGT. The chain's CDR3 is CASSKIPGQGTGELFF. DNA of the CDR3: TGTGCCAGCAGCAAAATACCGGGACAGGGGACCGGGGAGCTGTTTTTT.

CDR3 in DNA: TGTGCCACCAGCTGGACTAGCGGGAGAATCCACGAGCAGTACTTC. Encoded protein: CATSWTSGRIHEQYF. The genes are TRBV15 and TRBJ2-7, with TRBD2 identical over 13 bases. This CDR3 has 15 residues. Germline CDR1 and CDR2: LNHNV and YYDKDF (reference sequence). With V trimmed by 5 bases and J by 5 bases, 6 bases remained unmatched.

This clonotype has just a few counts. This may be a read error, as it is one base from a much larger clone. The V and J genes are TRBV12-3 or TRBV12-4 and TRBJ2-3, with 8 bases that match TRBD1. This CDR3 has 13 residues. The trim removed 4 bases at V and 4 bases at J, leaving 1 base unmatched. DNA of the CDR3: TGTGCCAGCAGTTGGACAGGGCCAGATACGCAGTATTTT. As protein: CASSWTGPDTQYF.

This clonotype was observed many times. This rearrangement joins TRBV6-1 to TRBJ2-7; no firm D call. Germline-derived CDR1 and CDR2 are MNHNS and SASEGT. The CDR3 totals 11 residues. V gave up 6 bases and J gave up 4 bases, with 7 bases separating them. CDR3 amino acids: CASRWQYEQYF. DNA for the CDR3: TGTGCCAGCAGGTGGCAATACGAGCAGTACTTC.

The J gene is TRBJ2-1, the V gene TRBV4-1; D ambiguous. This CDR3 is 16 amino acids long. Germline V gives CDR1 MGHRA, CDR2 YSYEKL. Trimming took off 0 bases at V and 0 bases at J, with 9 bases between the two ends. The CDR3 loop is CASSQDLGSSYNEQFF. CDR3 DNA: TGCGCCAGCAGCCAAGATTTGGGTAGCTCCTACAATGAGCAGTTCTTC.

This clonotype came up many times. This sequence joins TRBV18 and TRBJ2-7, with 10 bases lining up with TRBD2. The CDR3 spans 16 residues. CDR1 is KGHSH, CDR2 LQKENI, per germline. V lost 3 bases, J lost 7 bases, and 12 bases stayed unmatched. CDR3 sequence: CASSPVSRLAGGEQYF. CDR3 bases: TGTGCCAGCTCACCCGTCAGTAGACTAGCGGGTGGTGAGCAGTACTTC.

V is TRBV20-1 and J is TRBJ1-2; 8 bases fit TRBD1. V dropped 5 bases and J dropped 1; count of bases not matched to a gene: 9. This CDR3 spans 15 amino acids. The germline CDR1 and CDR2 sequences are DFQATT and SNEGSKA (reference sequence). CDR3 nucleotides: TGCAGTGCTGTGGATCAAACAGGGGGTAACTATGGCTACACCTTC. This sequence encodes CSAVDQTGGNYGYTF.

The CDR3 DNA reads TGTGCCAGTAGTGCCGGACGGCTTGAAGCTTTCTTT. It is translated as CASSAGRLEAFF. The chain carries TRBV19 and TRBJ1-1; D remains unclear. CDR3 size: 12 residues. Germline V lookup: CDR1 LNHDA, CDR2 SQIVND (reference sequence). Trimming cost V 5 bases and J 7 bases, with 11 bases left between them.

This clonotype was seen repeatedly, ten times or more. V and J are TRBV18 and TRBJ2-2; D is tentatively TRBD1 or TRBD2 (5 bases each). Trimming cost V 4 bases and J 0 bases, with 12 bases left between them. The CDR3 spans 16 residues. CDR1 and CDR2 (germline): KGHSH, LQKENI. The CDR3, as DNA: TGTGCCAGCTCACAATTGGGACGAACGAACACCGGGGAGCTGTTTTTT. It translates to CASSQLGRTNTGELFF.

This clonotype occurred many times. The chain employs TRBV7-8 and TRBJ2-4; TRBD2 aligns across 9 bases. Germline assignment: CDR1 SGHVS and CDR2 FQNEAQ. The ends lost 11 bases at V and 3 bases at J; junction bases unmatched: 8. The CDR3 is 14 residues long. In DNA, the CDR3 is TGTGCCTCCCGCGGGGGGGGGAGCAAAAACATTCAGTACTTC. It yields the protein CASRGGGSKNIQYF.

This clonotype was recorded at least ten times. This chain links TRBV29-1 with TRBJ2-7; D unclear. Trimming cost V 2 bases and J 2 bases, with 10 bases left between them. CDR3 length: 13 residues. Looked up from germline, CDR1 is SQVTM and CDR2 is ANQGSEA. CDR3 in amino acids: CSVELPGPYEQYF. The DNA of the CDR3 is TGCAGCGTTGAACTTCCCGGGCCCTACGAGCAGTACTTC.

This clonotype appeared many times. The chain couples TRBV28 to TRBJ2-1, with a possible D match to TRBD2 (6 bases). Trimming shortened V by 4 bases and J by 0 bases, and 16 bases separated the two germline ends. Germline assignment: CDR1 MDHEN and CDR2 SYDVKM. The CDR3 is 17 residues long. The CDR3 region is CASSSPGDPSSYNEQFF. The CDR3 DNA is TGTGCCAGCAGTTCCCCGGGAGACCCCAGCTCCTACAATGAGCAGTTCTTC.

The V call is TRBV29-1, the J call TRBJ1-3; 8 bases match TRBD1. Germline assignment: CDR1 SQVTM and CDR2 ANQGSEA. The CDR3 is 16 residues long. Losses at the gene ends were 6 bases for V and 0 bases for J; bases not matched to a gene: 10. Written as DNA, the CDR3 is TGCAGCGTCCAACTGTCAGGGGGCGTCTCTGGAAACACCATATATTTT. Its translation is CSVQLSGGVSGNTIYF.

This clonotype was picked up a small number of times. The chain combines TRBV24-1 with TRBJ2-2, with D hard to call. Germline CDR1 KGHDR, CDR2 SFDVKD. Trimming took off 1 base at V and 4 bases at J, with 12 bases between the two ends. This CDR3 has 16 residues. CDR3 loop: CATSDLEVESTGELFF. The CDR3 DNA is TGTGCCACCAGTGATTTAGAGGTCGAGAGCACCGGGGAGCTGTTTTTT.

In this sample, this clonotype turned up many times. The rearrangement uses TRBV11-2 and TRBJ2-1; no clear D. Germline V gives CDR1 SGHAT, CDR2 FQNNGV. Trimming cost V 5 bases and J 10 bases, with 21 bases left between them. The CDR3 contains 15 residues. The CDR3 protein is CASSPRMAGAGEQFF. CDR3 in DNA: TGTGCCAGCAGCCCGAGAATGGCAGGTGCAGGAGAGCAGTTCTTC.

This clonotype was found a few times. V gene TRBV12-5 combines with J gene TRBJ2-1, with D maybe TRBD2 (5 bases). Looked up from germline, CDR1 is LGHNT and CDR2 is FRNRAP. There are 18 residues in the CDR3. V lost 0 bases to trimming and J lost 0 bases, with 15 bases between them. As DNA, the CDR3 is TGTGCTAGTGGTTTGGTACCTATGGCGGGCAGCTCCTACAATGAGCAGTTCTTC. Translating gives CASGLVPMAGSSYNEQFF.

This clonotype has at least ten counts. The gene calls are TRBV12-3 or TRBV12-4 and TRBJ2-3; 8 nucleotides agree with TRBD1. V lost 10 bases and J lost 2; bases outside the gene matches: 11. This CDR3 contains 15 residues. The CDR3 sequence: CATGQGEGPTDTQYF. The DNA of the CDR3 is TGTGCCACCGGACAGGGTGAGGGCCCCACAGATACGCAGTATTTT.

This clonotype was seen at least ten times. This chain joins TRBV5-1 and TRBJ1-5; 9 positions match TRBD1. This CDR3 region has 15 residues. Germline CDR1 reads SGHRS; CDR2 reads YFSETQ. The V segment lost 5 bases and the J segment 6 bases; nucleotides outside the gene matches: 9. The CDR3 region is CASRPGTGLFQPQHF. CDR3 coding DNA: TGCGCCAGCAGACCCGGGACAGGGTTGTTTCAGCCCCAGCATTTT.

This clonotype was seen repeatedly, ten times or more. The chain couples TRBV20-1 to TRBJ2-7; D not resolved. V was clipped by 6 bases and J by 5 bases, with 17 bases between them. Germline V lookup: CDR1 DFQATT, CDR2 SNEGSKA (reference sequence). The CDR3 runs to 13 residues. CDR3 sequence: CSANGPTLDEQYF. Here the CDR3 DNA reads TGCAGTGCCAACGGCCCTACCCTCGACGAGCAGTACTTC.

This clonotype has ten or more counts. The genes are TRBV6-1 and TRBJ1-2; 7 bases match TRBD1. The CDR3 totals 15 residues. Per the germline V gene, CDR1 is MNHNS and CDR2 is SASEGT. Trimming cost V 2 bases and J 0 bases; bases outside gene matches: 3. The CDR3: CASSEWGTANYGYTF. The CDR3 bases are TGTGCCAGCAGTGAATGGGGGACAGCTAACTATGGCTACACCTTC.

This chain links TRBV29-1 with TRBJ1-1, with D possibly being TRBD1 (5 bases). The CDR3 is made up of 12 amino acids. The V gene's germline CDR1 is SQVTM and CDR2 ANQGSEA. The V and J ends lost 7 bases and 5 bases respectively, with 14 bases between them. CDR3 loop: CSGRVGLTEAFF. The CDR3 DNA follows: TGCAGCGGCAGGGTTGGGTTGACTGAAGCTTTCTTT.